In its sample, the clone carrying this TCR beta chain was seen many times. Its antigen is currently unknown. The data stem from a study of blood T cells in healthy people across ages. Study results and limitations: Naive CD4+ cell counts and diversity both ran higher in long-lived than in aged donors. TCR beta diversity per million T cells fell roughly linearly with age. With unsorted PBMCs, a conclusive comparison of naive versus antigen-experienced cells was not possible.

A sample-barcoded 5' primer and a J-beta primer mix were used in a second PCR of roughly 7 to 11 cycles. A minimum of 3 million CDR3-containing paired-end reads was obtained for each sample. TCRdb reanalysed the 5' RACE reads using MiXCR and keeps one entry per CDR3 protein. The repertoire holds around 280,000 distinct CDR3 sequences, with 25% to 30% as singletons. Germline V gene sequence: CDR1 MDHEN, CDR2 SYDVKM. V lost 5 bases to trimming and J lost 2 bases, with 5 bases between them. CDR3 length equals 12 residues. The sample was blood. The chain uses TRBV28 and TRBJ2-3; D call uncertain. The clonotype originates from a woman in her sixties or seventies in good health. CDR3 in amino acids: CASSVDTDTQYF. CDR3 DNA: TGTGCCAGCAGTGTAGACACAGATACGCAGTATTTT. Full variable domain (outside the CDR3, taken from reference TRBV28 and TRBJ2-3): DVKVTQSSRYLVKRTGEKVFLECVQDMDHENMFWYRQDPGLGLRLIYFSYDVKMKEKGDIPEGYSVSREKKERFSLILESASTNQTSMYLCASSVDTDTQYFGPGTRLTVL.